Presented here are 24 T cell receptor beta chains from one specimen sequenced in a study of blood T cell repertoires in COVID-19. TCRdb keeps only in-frame clones here, not all; method: immunoSEQ multiplex PCR. The table has about 150,000 clones, about nine tenths seen once. The sample was peripheral blood. Source of these receptors: a human donor in a cohort sampled during active COVID-19.

The chain is built from TRBV25-1 and TRBJ1-1, with no clear D. Trimming removed 6 bases from V and 4 bases from J, with 12 bases in between. Germline CDR1 MGHDK, CDR2 SYGVNS. The CDR3 spans 13 residues. CDR3 region: CASSHNLPTEAFF. CDR3 nucleotides: TGTGCCAGCAGCCACAATCTCCCCACTGAAGCTTTCTTT.

This chain connects TRBV5-1 to TRBJ2-3; 12 nucleotides match TRBD1. V shed 4 bases and J 7 bases; nucleotides not matched to a gene: 4. This CDR3 is 14 amino acids long. The germline V gene has CDR1 SGHRS and CDR2 YFSETQ. CDR3 in amino acids: CASSEGQGANTQYF. DNA of the CDR3: TGCGCCAGCAGCGAGGGACAGGGGGCGAATACGCAGTATTTT.

The V and J genes are TRBV5-6 and TRBJ1-2; 9 bases agree with TRBD1. This CDR3 has 14 amino acids. In germline, CDR1 is SGHDT, CDR2 YYEEEE. The ends lost 2 bases at V and 4 bases at J; junction bases unmatched: 3. The CDR3 nucleotides read TGTGCCAGCAGCTTCGGGACAGGGCCCTATGGCTACACCTTC. Residues: CASSFGTGPYGYTF. The variable domain in full, with the rest retrieved from reference TRBV5-6 and TRBJ1-2, is DAGVTQSPTHLIKTRGQQVTLRCSPKSGHDTVSWYQQALGQGPQFIFQYYEEEERQRGNFPDRFSGHQFPNYSSELNVNALLLGDSALYLCASSFGTGPYGYTFGSGTRLTVV.

This chain joins TRBV4-2 and TRBJ2-5, with 7 bases lining up with TRBD1. With 3 bases clipped from V and 1 base from J, the junction kept 2 bases outside the gene matches. Germline assignment: CDR1 LGHNA and CDR2 YNFKEQ. The CDR3 extends over 14 amino acids. CDR3 DNA: TGTGCCAGCAGCCACCCAGGGGGCCAAGAGACCCAGTACTTC. This codes for CASSHPGGQETQYF.

This rearrangement joins TRBV19 to TRBJ2-1; 9 positions agree with TRBD2. Germline V gene sequence: CDR1 LNHDA, CDR2 SQIVND (reference sequence). There are 15 residues in the CDR3. The ends lost 6 bases at V and 8 bases at J; junction bases unmatched: 11. The CDR3 DNA reads as TGTGCCAGTAGCCCTTGGGCTAGCGGGGTCTATGAGCAGTTCTTC. This codes for CASSPWASGVYEQFF.

This clone was recorded once. The chain has TRBV10-3 and TRBJ2-3; 10 bases line up with TRBD2. This CDR3 contains 16 residues. Germline V lookup: CDR1 ENHRY, CDR2 SYGVKD. Trimming removed 7 bases from V and 2 bases from J; junction bases left unmatched: 9. The CDR3 DNA reads TGTGCCATCAAAAATGGACTAGCGGAGCTCACAGATACGCAGTATTTT. It encodes CAIKNGLAELTDTQYF.

This chain links TRBV5-1 with TRBJ2-7; 10 bases match TRBD1. Germline loops: CDR1 SGHRS, CDR2 YFSETQ. The CDR3 is 13 amino acids. V lost 6 bases, J lost 3 bases, and 3 bases stayed unmatched. As DNA, the CDR3 is TGCGCCAGCAAGGGACAGGGGAACTACGAGCAGTACTTC. Amino acid sequence: CASKGQGNYEQYF.

The J gene is TRBJ1-4, the V gene TRBV21-1; the D call of TRBD1 is as the table states it, not checked on the DNA. TRBV21-1 is a listed pseudogene. The CDR3 contains 15 residues. The DNA of the CDR3 is TGTGCCAGCAGCACTATCTCGGACAGGGGAGAAAAACTGTTTTTT. It codes for CASSTISDRGEKLFF.

The chain couples TRBV7-8 to TRBJ1-1; D unresolved. The CDR3 spans 13 residues. Germline V lookup: CDR1 SGHVS, CDR2 FQNEAQ. V lost 1 base and J 7 bases, leaving 10 bases between the germline ends. CDR3 coding DNA: TGTGCCAGCAGCTTAGGCCCCGTCGGTGAAGCTTTCTTT. It yields the protein CASSLGPVGEAFF.

V usage is TRBV6-5 and J usage is TRBJ2-5; weak D call: TRBD1 (7 bases). CDR1 and CDR2 (germline): MNHEY, SVGAGI. The CDR3 has 13 residues. Trimming took 8 bases from V and 5 from J, leaving 15 bases between them. The CDR3 DNA sequence: TGTGCCAGCCGAAGTTCAGGGGGGGAGACCCAGTACTTC. This sequence encodes CASRSSGGETQYF.

The gene calls are TRBV5-1 and TRBJ2-7, with TRBD1 matching 9 bases. The CDR3 has 15 residues. Germline lookup yields CDR1 SGHRS and CDR2 YFSETQ. After removal of 4 bases from V and 4 bases from J, the junction contained 9 bases not matched to a gene. CDR3 nucleotide sequence: TGCGCCAGCAGCCTACGGACAGGGGCTATGTACGAGCAGTACTTC. This encodes CASSLRTGAMYEQYF.

The chain combines TRBV7-9 with TRBJ2-7; D is ambiguous. Trimming took 0 bases from V and 7 from J, leaving 10 bases between them. CDR3 size: 13 residues. Germline V CDR1 and CDR2: SEHNR, FQNEAQ (reference sequence). CDR3 sequence reads: CASSLAEMREQYF. DNA of the CDR3: TGTGCCAGCAGCTTAGCGGAGATGAGGGAGCAGTACTTC.

This chain joins TRBV4-1 and TRBJ1-4; TRBD1 is a possible D gene (6 bases). CDR1 MGHRA and CDR2 YSYEKL come from the germline V gene. Trimming took 1 base from V and 7 from J, leaving 13 bases between them. This CDR3 is built from 15 residues. For the CDR3, the DNA is TGCGCCAGCAGCCAAGGCTACAGGGTTACTGAAAAACTGTTTTTT. This translates into CASSQGYRVTEKLFF.

The DNA of the CDR3 is TGTGCCAGCAGTTCCCGCGGGGGCTGGGCTTTCTTT. It encodes CASSSRGGWAFF. The chain employs TRBV6-5 and TRBJ1-1, with D possibly TRBD1 on 6 matching bases. V gave up 4 bases and J gave up 11 bases, with 14 bases separating them. From germline, CDR1 is MNHEY and CDR2 SVGAGI. The length of the CDR3 is 12 residues.

The rearrangement links TRBV2 to TRBJ1-3; the D gene is possibly TRBD1 (5 bases). The CDR3 contains 14 residues. The V end was cut by 6 bases, the J end by 0 bases, with 9 bases between. Germline lookup yields CDR1 SNHLY and CDR2 FYNNEI. CDR3 nucleotides: TGTGCCAGCAGGATGACAGACTCTGGAAACACCATATATTTT. It specifies CASRMTDSGNTIYF.

This clone was picked up one time. The V and J genes are TRBV14 and TRBJ2-7; 9 nucleotides agree with TRBD2. Losses at the gene ends were 4 bases for V and 7 bases for J; bases not matched to a gene: 8. CDR1 is SGHDN and CDR2 is FVKESK in the germline V gene. The CDR3 sequence is 14 residues long. The CDR3 bases are TGTGCCAGCAGCCGGGCGGGGGGGCATTCGGAGCAGTACTTC. Protein product: CASSRAGGHSEQYF.

The chain couples TRBV10-2 to TRBJ2-1; a weak D match, TRBD2 (7 bases). The length of the CDR3 is 14 residues. Germline values: CDR1 WSHSY, CDR2 SAAADI. The V end was cut by 6 bases, the J end by 6 bases, with 15 bases between. CDR3 in amino acids: CASRGDGGLNEQFF. CDR3 in DNA: TGCGCCAGCAGAGGGGACGGGGGGCTCAATGAGCAGTTCTTC.

This clone was observed a handful of times. This rearrangement joins TRBV5-6 to TRBJ1-1; D might be TRBD1 (5 bases). Trimming left V 0 bases short and J 0 bases short, with 9 bases between. The length of the CDR3 is 15 residues. Germline V gene data show CDR1 as SGHDT and CDR2 as YYEEEE. CDR3 in amino acids: CASSLEEGLNTEAFF. The CDR3 bases are TGTGCCAGCAGCTTGGAGGAGGGGCTGAACACTGAAGCTTTCTTT. Combining the CDR3 with reference TRBV5-6 and TRBJ1-1 gives the whole variable domain DAGVTQSPTHLIKTRGQQVTLRCSPKSGHDTVSWYQQALGQGPQFIFQYYEEEERQRGNFPDRFSGHQFPNYSSELNVNALLLGDSALYLCASSLEEGLNTEAFFGQGTRLTVV.

The V and J genes are TRBV2 and TRBJ1-2; D remains ambiguous. The germline gives CDR1 SNHLY, CDR2 FYNNEI. V shed 3 bases and J shed 4 bases, with 12 bases lying between them. The CDR3 length is 14 residues. CDR3 sequence (DNA): TGTGCCAGCAGTGACACTAGGGCTATCTATGGCTACACCTTC. It yields the protein CASSDTRAIYGYTF.

This chain links TRBV6-5 with TRBJ1-4; tentatively, D is TRBD1 (6 bases). Trimming shortened V by 7 bases and J by 5 bases, and 17 bases separated the two germline ends. CDR1 MNHEY and CDR2 SVGAGI come from the germline V gene. This CDR3 region has 15 residues. The CDR3 loop reads CASTRRGQGNEKLFF. In DNA form, the CDR3 reads TGTGCCAGCACCCGACGAGGTCAGGGGAATGAAAAACTGTTTTTT.

This clone has at least ten counts. The chain joins TRBV5-8 to TRBJ1-5; no reliable D call. V was shortened by 4 bases and J by 11 bases, with 16 bases between the two germline ends. The CDR3 spans 13 residues. The V gene's germline CDR1 is SGHTS and CDR2 YDEGEE. The CDR3 DNA reads as TGTGCCAGCAGCGCCCGGACTCACCGCGCCCAGCATTTT. Translation gives CASSARTHRAQHF.

The chain recombines TRBV9 with TRBJ2-2; D is undetermined. The ends were cut back, 3 bases at V and 1 base at J, with 10 bases in the middle. The CDR3 runs 15 residues. Germline V gene sequence: CDR1 SGDLS, CDR2 YYNGEE. The CDR3 sequence is CASSASYLNTGELFF. The DNA for the CDR3 is TGTGCCAGCAGCGCCTCGTACTTGAACACCGGGGAGCTGTTTTTT.

The chain employs TRBV6-1 and TRBJ1-3; a weak D match, TRBD1 (5 bases). V was cut by 2 bases and J by 4 bases, with 15 bases left in between. The CDR3 length is 16 residues. Germline V gives CDR1 MNHNS, CDR2 SASEGT. As DNA, the CDR3 is TGTGCCAGCAGTGAATCTACGACAGCCTTAGGAAACACCATATATTTT. Encoded protein: CASSESTTALGNTIYF.

On this clone: At one of its ends the junction is not consistent with the germline gene, which may arise from a read error. The J gene is TRBJ1-2, the V gene TRBV7-9; no definite D call. The CDR3 consists of 10 residues. Germline CDR1 and CDR2: SEHNR and FQNEAQ (reference sequence). The CDR3 sequence: CASSLVPERF. DNA for the CDR3: TGTGCCAGCAGCTTAGTACCAGAGCGCTTC.